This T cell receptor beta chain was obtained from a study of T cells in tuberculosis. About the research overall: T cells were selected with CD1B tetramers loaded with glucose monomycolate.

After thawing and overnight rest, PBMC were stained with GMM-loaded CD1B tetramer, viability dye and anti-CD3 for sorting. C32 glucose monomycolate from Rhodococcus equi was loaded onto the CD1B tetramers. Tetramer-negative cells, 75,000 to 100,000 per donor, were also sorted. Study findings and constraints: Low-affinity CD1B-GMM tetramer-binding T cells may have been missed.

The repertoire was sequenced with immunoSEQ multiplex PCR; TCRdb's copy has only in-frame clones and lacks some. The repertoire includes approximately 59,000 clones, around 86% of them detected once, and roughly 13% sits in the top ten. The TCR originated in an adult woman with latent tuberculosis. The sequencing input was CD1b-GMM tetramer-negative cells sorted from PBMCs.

CDR3 region: CASSSFDGYTF. The CDR3 nucleotides read TGTGCCAGCAGTTCCTTCGATGGCTACACCTTC. The V call is TRBV28, the J call TRBJ1-2; D uncertain. The CDR3 extends over 11 amino acids. V lost 4 bases and J lost 6, with 6 bases in between. In germline, CDR1 is MDHEN, CDR2 SYDVKM.